These 24 T cell receptor beta chains were sequenced from one sample in a study of T-cell reconstitution after alpha-beta-depleted transplantation in children (dated by TCRdb to the mid-2010s). Receptor libraries were prepared by PCR. The sequencing machine was an Illumina HiSeq 2500. TCR libraries were prepared with molecular barcoding, using unique molecular identifiers to normalize TCRbeta repertoire quantification. In-frame beta chains were kept once TCRdb had trimmed the public reads at Q25 with fastp and called clones with MiXCR. Rows with a matching CDR3 protein are joined into one entry that keeps the most common DNA and genes. The sample has 700,000 to 850,000 distinct CDR3 sequences on record, roughly 15% of them singletons. The top ten clonotypes cover approximately 4.5% of the sample. The meaning of the sample's treatment or condition label: allogeneic hematopoietic cell transplantation with graft depleted of TCRalphabeta T cells and CD19 B cells.

The sample in question was PBMCs, mostly from graft donor cells, obtained 360 days after TCRalphabeta/CD19-depleted stem cell transplant. These receptors all stem from a male patient aged 10 to 17 who had a stem cell transplant for acute lymphoblastic leukemia, so the T cells may come from the graft donor.

This chain connects TRBV18 to TRBJ1-2; D possibly corresponds to TRBD1 (5 bases). CDR1 and CDR2 (germline): KGHSH, LQKENI. The ends were cut back, 6 bases at V and 3 bases at J, with 17 bases in the middle. The CDR3 covers 15 residues. CDR3 bases: TGTGCCAGCTCGTCGGGAGAGGGACGGGACTATGGCTACACCTTC. This gives the protein CASSSGEGRDYGYTF.

Only a few counts were recorded for this clonotype. The chain joins TRBV12-3 or TRBV12-4 to TRBJ1-1; maybe TRBD1 (5 bases). V gave up 3 bases and J gave up 3 bases, with 11 bases separating them. The CDR3 consists of 14 residues. The CDR3 DNA is TGTGCCAGCAGTTTTAACAGGATGTACACTGAAGCTTTCTTT. Amino acid sequence: CASSFNRMYTEAFF.

This clonotype was seen at least ten times. V gene TRBV20-1 combines with J gene TRBJ2-7; no definite D call. The CDR3 sequence is 16 residues long. Trimming left V 4 bases short and J 0 bases short, with 19 bases between. Germline CDR1 is DFQATT and CDR2 is SNEGSKA (reference sequence). The CDR3 loop is CSAIKGTIFFSYEQYF. Here the CDR3 DNA reads TGCAGTGCTATCAAAGGAACCATCTTCTTCTCCTACGAGCAGTACTTC.

The sample holds a few counts of this clonotype. This chain uses TRBV12-3 or TRBV12-4 with TRBJ1-4; TRBD1 aligns across 7 bases. V was clipped by 7 bases and J by 7 bases; unmatched bases: 21. The CDR3 contains 18 residues. DNA for the CDR3: TGTGCCAGCATCCCAAGACCCCTTGGAAAACAGGGGTCTGAAAAACTGTTTTTT. This codes for CASIPRPLGKQGSEKLFF.

The table lists this clonotype with a few counts. The chain is built from TRBV20-1 and TRBJ1-5; 8 bases fit TRBD1. Germline values: CDR1 DFQATT, CDR2 SNEGSKA (reference sequence). The V and J ends lost 7 bases and 7 bases, in that order; junction bases with no gene match: 9. The CDR3 is 13 amino acids. Written as DNA, the CDR3 is TGCAGTGGTATTGGACAGGGTAGCCAGCCCCAGCATTTT. As protein: CSGIGQGSQPQHF.

The V call is TRBV3-1, the J call TRBJ1-5, with unresolved D. This CDR3 spans 14 amino acids. Trimming removed 1 base at V and 0 bases at J, with 4 bases between. Germline lookup yields CDR1 LGHDT and CDR2 YNNKEL (reference sequence). The CDR3 DNA follows: TGTGCCAGCAGCCAAGGTCATAGCAATCAGCCCCAGCATTTT. Translation gives CASSQGHSNQPQHF.

This clonotype has a handful of counts. The rearrangement uses TRBV5-1 and TRBJ1-1, with D possibly TRBD1 on 6 matching bases. Germline lookup yields CDR1 SGHRS and CDR2 YFSETQ. Deletions cut 4 bases from V and 6 bases from J, with 13 bases between. This CDR3 comprises 13 residues. CDR3 region: CASSPGTWPEAFF. In DNA, the CDR3 is TGCGCCAGCAGCCCCGGGACATGGCCTGAAGCTTTCTTT.

The CDR3 nucleotides read TGTGCCAGCAGCTTAGACGGCAGGGTAAGCGCTTTCTTT. It is translated as CASSLDGRVSAFF. The genes are TRBV13 and TRBJ1-1; maybe TRBD1 (5 bases). The CDR3 sequence is 13 residues long. CDR1 PRHDT and CDR2 FYEKMQ come from the germline V gene (reference sequence). V lost 1 base and J 11 bases, leaving 14 bases between the germline ends.

The chain employs TRBV2 and TRBJ2-5; TRBD2 matches at 10 bases. The trim removed 2 bases at V and 5 bases at J, leaving 8 bases unmatched. Germline-derived CDR1 and CDR2 are SNHLY and FYNNEI. The CDR3 totals 16 residues. CDR3 DNA: TGTGCCAGCAGTGAACAACTAGCGGGAATTGTGGAGACCCAGTACTTC. Translated, it gives CASSEQLAGIVETQYF.

This rearrangement joins TRBV12-3 or TRBV12-4 to TRBJ2-5, with 8 bases identical to TRBD2. The CDR3 covers 14 residues. V trimming: 7 bases; J trimming: 1 base; junction bases outside the gene matches: 5. This chain's CDR3 is CASTHREGQETQYF. The CDR3 DNA reads as TGTGCCAGCACCCACCGGGAGGGCCAAGAGACCCAGTACTTC.

CDR3 sequence: CASSLDTGPGRPPLHF. The CDR3 coding sequence is TGTGCCAGCAGCTTGGACACAGGGCCGGGGCGGCCACCCCTCCACTTT. The chain couples TRBV5-6 to TRBJ1-6, with D possibly matching TRBD1 (6 bases). Between the trimmed V and J ends, which lost 0 bases and 11 bases, there was a span of 18 bases. The CDR3 has 16 residues. Germline values: CDR1 SGHDT, CDR2 YYEEEE.

The J gene is TRBJ1-3, the V gene TRBV12-3 or TRBV12-4; D unresolved. The CDR3 loop spans 16 amino acids. V was pared by 6 bases and J by 0 bases, with 15 bases between. This chain's CDR3 is CASSLDFHSSGNTIYF. The CDR3 nucleotides are TGTGCCAGCAGCCTCGATTTTCACTCCTCTGGAAACACCATATATTTT.

In its sample, this clonotype was seen many times. In DNA form, the CDR3 reads TGTGCCAGCAGTTTGGCAGGGGTGGAGCTGTTTTTT. Residues: CASSLAGVELFF. V gene TRBV12-3 or TRBV12-4 combines with J gene TRBJ2-2, with D possibly being TRBD1 (6 bases). The CDR3 runs 12 residues. Trimming took off 3 bases at V and 10 bases at J, with 9 bases between the two ends.

This clonotype was found a few times. The CDR3 protein is CASSLDYTTQYF. Written as DNA, the CDR3 is TGCGCCAGCAGCTTGGACTACACGACCCAGTACTTC. V gene TRBV5-1 combines with J gene TRBJ2-5, with no clear D. The CDR3 consists of 12 residues. Germline CDR1 and CDR2: SGHRS and YFSETQ. Deletions cut 0 bases from V and 7 bases from J, with 7 bases between.

This clonotype was seen more than once but under ten times. The chain joins TRBV29-1 to TRBJ2-2, with D perhaps TRBD1 or TRBD2 (5 bases each). The CDR3 is 14 amino acids. Deletions cut 6 bases from V and 6 bases from J, with 17 bases between. Germline CDR1 and CDR2: SQVTM and ANQGSEA. The CDR3 region is CSVAGTLTAGELFF. The CDR3, as DNA: TGCAGCGTCGCCGGGACCCTCACGGCCGGGGAGCTGTTTTTT.

This chain connects TRBV6-5 to TRBJ2-1, with unresolved D. Germline assignment: CDR1 MNHEY and CDR2 SVGAGI. Trimming left V 3 bases short and J 8 bases short, with 8 bases between. CDR3 length equals 12 residues. CDR3 nucleotides: TGTGCCAGCAGTTATTCTGAAGATGAGCAGTTCTTC. It yields the protein CASSYSEDEQFF.

This clonotype was counted only a few times. The chain uses TRBV10-2 and TRBJ2-3; D possibly corresponds to TRBD1 (5 bases). The CDR3 covers 14 residues. Germline CDR1 is WSHSY and CDR2 is SAAADI. The V end lost 6 bases, the J end lost 1 base, and 11 bases lay between the germline ends. Written as DNA, the CDR3 is TGCGCCAGCAGAGAGCTAGGGGGCACAGATACGCAGTATTTT. Its protein product is CASRELGGTDTQYF.

This clonotype was picked up many times. This chain links TRBV12-3 or TRBV12-4 with TRBJ1-2; D is unresolved. Trimming removed 1 base at V and 2 bases at J, with 5 bases between. CDR3 length equals 13 residues. The CDR3 protein is CASSLERNYGYTF. CDR3 in DNA: TGTGCCAGCAGTTTAGAACGGAACTATGGCTACACCTTC.

This clonotype was recorded many times. This chain joins TRBV7-2 and TRBJ2-3; 9 bases line up with TRBD1. The CDR3 is 15 residues long. Per the germline V gene, CDR1 is SGHTA and CDR2 is FQGNSA. V shed 5 bases and J 6 bases; nucleotides not matched to a gene: 9. The CDR3 spells CASSPGTGILDTQYF. The CDR3, as DNA: TGTGCCAGCAGCCCCGGGACAGGGATTTTGGATACGCAGTATTTT.

As to this clonotype: The junction shows a germline mismatch at one end, possibly a read error. V and J are TRBV3-1 and TRBJ2-7, with TRBD2 matching over 8 bases. The CDR3 contains 18 residues. The germline CDR1 and CDR2 sequences are LGHDT and YNNKEL (reference sequence). The CDR3 sequence is CTSCLGPIAGYNRHEQYF. The CDR3 DNA follows: TGTACCAGCTGTTTAGGGCCTATAGCGGGATACAATCGCCACGAGCAGTACTTC.

The table lists this clonotype with a few counts. The genes are TRBV2 and TRBJ1-1, with D uncertain. Looked up from germline, CDR1 is SNHLY and CDR2 is FYNNEI. V lost 9 bases to trimming and J lost 3 bases, with 5 bases between them. The CDR3 loop spans 10 amino acids. CDR3 protein: CASDHTEAFF. The CDR3 DNA reads as TGTGCCAGTGATCACACTGAAGCTTTCTTT.

This clonotype has a handful of counts. V is TRBV12-3 or TRBV12-4 and J is TRBJ2-5; D is ambiguous. Trimming took off 0 bases at V and 1 base at J, with 15 bases between the two ends. The CDR3 runs 17 residues. CDR3 residues: CASSLASGRAGQETQYF. In DNA form, the CDR3 reads TGTGCCAGCAGTTTAGCGTCGGGCCGCGCTGGCCAAGAGACCCAGTACTTC.

The gene calls are TRBV9 and TRBJ2-1; D is possibly TRBD1 (5 bases). This CDR3 is 16 amino acids long. Germline V lookup: CDR1 SGDLS, CDR2 YYNGEE. Trimming removed 2 bases at V and 8 bases at J, with 20 bases between. CDR3 in DNA: TGTGCCAGCAGCGTTTTTCAGGGCAGCATACCCCATGAGCAGTTCTTC. This gives the protein CASSVFQGSIPHEQFF.

This clonotype was found many times. This chain's CDR3 is CSAATRTSGLTGELFF. The CDR3 bases are TGCAGCGCTGCTACTAGAACTAGCGGGCTCACCGGGGAGCTGTTTTTT. The V gene is TRBV29-1, the J gene TRBJ2-2; 9 bases line up with TRBD2. V shed 7 bases, J shed 4 bases, and the junction held 13 bases outside the gene matches. This CDR3 has 16 amino acids. Germline values: CDR1 SQVTM, CDR2 ANQGSEA.